The text below deals with one T cell receptor (beta chain). No cognate antigen has been identified for it. Base qualities are not recorded, but no much larger clone differs from it by a single base. TCRbeta CDR3 regions were amplified from genomic DNA by means of the immunoSEQ Assay, a bias-controlled multiplex PCR. The published analysis was carried out like this. Nucleated cell counts per sample were estimated from amplification of reference gene primers within the assay. To quantify the absolute abundance of each unique TCRbeta CDR3 rearrangement, sequence reads were collapsed and filtered. For each sample, productive Simpson clonality was calculated as the square root of Simpson's diversity index over productive rearrangements. The table comes from immuneACCESS by way of TCRdb, which keeps in-frame sequences with V and J called. Part of the clones is missing from these tables; in studies checked, under half for an unresolved V gene and the rest for unknown reasons. V, J and clone size derive from that table, while D and trimming were established from the DNA sequence. The sample table records about 150,000 clones; 80% to 90% of these occur just once. Of the sample, roughly 1.9% falls within the top ten clones.

CDR1 SGDLS and CDR2 YYNGEE are derived from the germline V gene. Counted from cysteine to phenylalanine, this CDR3 has 15 amino acids. Only CDR3 DNA is held: 45 bases, read in frame from base 1. V loses 4 bases at its end and J loses 3 bases; junction bases beyond the gene matches: 6. The entry originates in a study of blood T cell repertoires in COVID-19 (dated by TCRdb to the early 2020s). Background for the entire study: Samples covering the acute and convalescent phases of COVID-19 were provided by collaborators in the United States, Italy and Spain. The repertoires were released in a freely available public database intended as a resource for research on the immune response to SARS-CoV-2. The sample metadata nearly always contained a de-identified subject ID, COVID-19 status, age in years and sex. Where available, HLA class I and class II types were taken from metadata supplied by the sample provider and were not determined by assay-based typing. Subjects who had been exposed to COVID-19, were actively infected with it, or had recovered from it provided the deeply sampled blood TCRbeta repertoires that made up the dataset. Samples were obtained from the ongoing ImmuneRACE study (first 160 participants) and from 950 to 1,500 subjects provided by 6 global collaborators. The prospective study material was composed of cDNA or gDNA derived from T cells, B-cell-depleted T cells, or PBMCs.

The collaborating institutions used their own protocols to collect whole blood in K2EDTA tubes. For TCRbeta analysis, collaborators shipped samples as frozen whole blood, isolated PBMCs, or DNA extracted from either of those sample types. Findings and caveats that apply to the study as a whole: The amount of clinical and demographic metadata varied by source and participant and was provided uncurated.

This sequence originates from a woman aged 80 or over with acute or convalescent COVID-19. Material for sequencing was peripheral blood. The rearrangement combines TRBV9 with TRBJ1-1, and 10 junctional nucleotides match TRBD1. The DNA is TGTGCCAGCAGCCCTAGGACAGGGGGGGACACTGAAGCTTTCTTT. This gives the protein CASSPRTGGDTEAFF.